This T cell receptor beta chain was sequenced in a study of blood T cell repertoires in COVID-19. Study overall: T cells, B-cell-depleted T cells, or PBMCs provided the cDNA or gDNA that served as material.

The protocol was immunoSEQ multiplex PCR, while the TCRdb copy is restricted to in-frame clones and leaves out a portion. The sample shows some 450,000 clones, approximately 88% of them seen only once. Trimming cost V 4 bases and J 8 bases, with 14 bases left between them. The CDR3 runs 13 residues. From germline, CDR1 is SGHDN and CDR2 FVKESK. The sequence came from a woman aged 45-60 years with COVID-19, enrolled during active disease. Sample: peripheral blood. The chain is built from TRBV14 and TRBJ1-2, with D maybe TRBD1 (6 bases). The CDR3 sequence: CASSRRQVGGYTF. The CDR3 DNA is TGTGCCAGCAGCCGCAGACAGGTTGGCGGCTACACCTTC.